This T cell receptor (beta chain) was documented in a study of blood T cell repertoires in COVID-19. Study overall: PBMCs, B-cell-depleted T cells, or T cells were the source of the cDNA or gDNA that made up the material.

From germline, CDR1 is LGHNA and CDR2 YNFKEQ. V was cut by 4 bases and J by 1 base, with 10 bases left in between. The CDR3 sequence is 15 residues long. The data were produced by immunoSEQ multiplex PCR, yet TCRdb's version contains in-frame clones alone and is incomplete. This table has about 320,000 clones, 70% to 90% appearing once. Before being deemed recovered, Cohort 3 donors had two negative PCRs, clearance, or symptom resolution. The V call is TRBV4-2, the J call TRBJ2-2; D perhaps matches TRBD1 (6 bases). The origin of this receptor is a woman aged 25-40 years who had recovered from COVID-19. The sample taken for sequencing was PBMCs or T cells enriched from blood (not recorded which). The CDR3 sequence: CASSRDMRNTGELFF. The CDR3 coding sequence is TGTGCCAGCAGCCGGGACATGAGGAACACCGGGGAGCTGTTTTTT.